These 21 T cell receptor beta chains share one sample of origin, sequenced in a study of blood T cell repertoires in COVID-19. TCRdb's copy holds only in-frame clones and misses some; the assay was immunoSEQ multiplex PCR. The data contain 70,000 or so clones, roughly 71% of them singletons. The sequenced sample consisted of peripheral blood. These receptors all stem from a man aged 60-69 years with COVID-19, enrolled during active disease.

The genes are TRBV10-3 and TRBJ2-7, with 9 nucleotides matching TRBD2. The CDR3 length is 17 residues. V was clipped by 0 bases and J by 5 bases; unmatched bases: 11. Germline lookup yields CDR1 ENHRY and CDR2 SYGVKD. Here the CDR3 reads CAISESMVAGGPNEQYF. The CDR3 nucleotides read TGTGCCATCAGTGAGTCGATGGTCGCGGGAGGGCCAAACGAGCAGTACTTC.

The gene calls are TRBV27 and TRBJ1-5; no reliable D call. Germline CDR1 is MNHEY and CDR2 is SMNVEV (reference sequence). The CDR3 length is 14 residues. Trimming removed 2 bases from V and 6 bases from J, with 11 bases in between. CDR3 nucleotides: TGTGCCAGCAGTTTAGGGCGGGGTGGTCAGCCCCAGCATTTT. Protein sequence: CASSLGRGGQPQHF.

The rearrangement uses TRBV5-6 and TRBJ2-7; 12 bases align to TRBD2. With 4 bases clipped from V and 4 bases from J, the junction kept 6 bases outside the gene matches. The CDR3 extends over 15 amino acids. From germline, CDR1 is SGHDT and CDR2 YYEEEE. The CDR3 bases are TGTGCCAGCAGCGCCGGACTAGCGGGGAGATACGAGCAGTACTTC. Residues: CASSAGLAGRYEQYF.

This clone has a single count. The V call is TRBV9, the J call TRBJ2-7, with no clear D. The CDR3 has 15 amino acids. Germline V gene sequence: CDR1 SGDLS, CDR2 YYNGEE. Trimming stripped 2 bases from V and 3 bases from J, with 15 bases between. The CDR3 DNA is TGTGCCAGCAGCGTGGAGCCGAAATTACTCTACGAGCAGTACTTC. Its translation: CASSVEPKLLYEQYF. The entire variable domain, with the rest obtained from reference TRBV9 and TRBJ2-7, is as follows: DSGVTQTPKHLITATGQRVTLRCSPRSGDLSVYWYQQSLDQGLQFLIQYYNGEERAKGNILERFSAQQFPDLHSELNLSSLELGDSALYFCASSVEPKLLYEQYFGPGTRLTVT.

This clone was observed once. The V gene is TRBV5-1, the J gene TRBJ2-7; 10 positions match TRBD2. Unmatched junction bases numbered 6, after V lost 4 bases and J lost 2 bases. This CDR3 contains 15 residues. Germline V CDR1 and CDR2: SGHRS, YFSETQ. The CDR3 protein is CASSLGTSETYEQYF. CDR3 DNA sequence: TGCGCCAGCAGCCTGGGGACTAGCGAGACCTACGAGCAGTACTTC. The full variable domain, rest sourced from reference TRBV5-1 and TRBJ2-7, is KAGVTQTPRYLIKTRGQQVTLSCSPISGHRSVSWYQQTPGQGLQFLFEYFSETQRNKGNFPGRFSGRQFSNSRSEMNVSTLELGDSALYLCASSLGTSETYEQYFGPGTRLTVT.

The chain combines TRBV7-2 with TRBJ2-5; 12 bases are a match to TRBD2. Per germline, CDR1 SGHTA and CDR2 FQGNSA. V was clipped by 5 bases and J by 4 bases; unmatched bases: 2. The CDR3 runs 14 residues. CDR3 sequence reads: CASSQTSGGETQYF. The CDR3 nucleotides are TGTGCCAGCAGCCAGACTAGCGGGGGAGAGACCCAGTACTTC.

This clone was counted a single time. The CDR3: CASSSDTHTEAFF. CDR3 nucleotides: TGCGCCAGCAGCTCGGACACCCACACTGAAGCTTTCTTT. The chain carries TRBV5-1 and TRBJ1-1; a weak D match, TRBD1 (5 bases). From germline, CDR1 is SGHRS and CDR2 YFSETQ. The V and J ends lost 3 bases and 3 bases respectively, with 9 bases between them. The length of the CDR3 is 13 residues.

This clone was counted between two and nine times. CDR3: CASRTGIPDRGTQYF. The DNA for the CDR3 is TGTGCCAGCAGAACAGGGATTCCTGACCGGGGTACGCAGTATTTT. The chain has TRBV5-6 and TRBJ2-3; D perhaps matches TRBD1 (6 bases). Germline V gene data show CDR1 as SGHDT and CDR2 as YYEEEE. The CDR3 runs 15 residues. V gave up 5 bases and J gave up 8 bases, with 21 bases separating them.

This clone was detected ten times or more. The rearrangement joins TRBV6-6 to TRBJ2-3; 8 nucleotides align to TRBD2. Looked up from germline, CDR1 is MNHNY and CDR2 is SVGAGI (reference sequence). The length of the CDR3 is 15 residues. V was clipped by 2 bases and J by 5 bases; unmatched bases: 6. In DNA form, the CDR3 reads TGTGCCAGCAGTTACATACGGGGGGGCGGAGATACGCAGTATTTT. Translated, it gives CASSYIRGGGDTQYF.

This clone was seen a few times. The V call is TRBV10-3, the J call TRBJ1-3; tentative D call: TRBD1 (5 bases). V lost 7 bases and J lost 8, with 18 bases in between. The CDR3 covers 14 residues. Germline loops: CDR1 ENHRY, CDR2 SYGVKD. This chain's CDR3 is CAITGGRDADTIYF. CDR3 sequence (DNA): TGTGCCATCACGGGAGGCAGGGACGCGGACACCATATATTTT.

The CDR3 DNA follows: TGCGCCAGCAGCCCAACAGGGGACACCATATATTTT. Translation gives CASSPTGDTIYF. The V gene is TRBV4-1, the J gene TRBJ1-3; 7 nucleotides line up with TRBD1. This CDR3 is built from 12 residues. V dropped 4 bases and J dropped 8; count of bases not matched to a gene: 2. The germline CDR1 and CDR2 sequences are MGHRA and YSYEKL.

This clone showed up just a few times. The chain combines TRBV5-1 with TRBJ2-3; 8 positions match TRBD1. Looked up from germline, CDR1 is SGHRS and CDR2 is YFSETQ. The CDR3 spans 15 residues. V was clipped by 2 bases and J by 1 base; unmatched bases: 3. As DNA, the CDR3 is TGCGCCAGCAGCTTTTACAGGGGGGGCACAGATACGCAGTATTTT. Protein: CASSFYRGGTDTQYF.

This clone was detected only a few times. The chain carries TRBV13 and TRBJ1-2; 8 bases map to TRBD1. The CDR3 is 16 residues long. Germline CDR1 is PRHDT and CDR2 is FYEKMQ (reference sequence). J was trimmed by 4 bases and V by 3 bases; bases with no gene match: 10. The CDR3 region has the DNA TGTGCCAGCAGCTTGAACGGACAGGGCGATAGCTATGGCTACACCTTC. Its translation: CASSLNGQGDSYGYTF.

This chain joins TRBV2 and TRBJ2-2; possible D gene TRBD2, 6 bases. The CDR3 is 14 residues long. Germline V gene data show CDR1 as SNHLY and CDR2 as FYNNEI. Between the trimmed V and J ends, which lost 6 bases and 6 bases, there was a span of 14 bases. CDR3 DNA: TGTGCCAGCAGGGGACTCCGAGGGCCCGGGGAGCTGTTTTTT. Residues: CASRGLRGPGELFF.

The rearrangement uses TRBV5-1 and TRBJ1-1; TRBD1 might be the D (6 bases). The CDR3 covers 13 residues. Between the trimmed V and J ends, which lost 3 bases and 3 bases, there was a span of 9 bases. In germline, CDR1 is SGHRS, CDR2 YFSETQ. As DNA, the CDR3 is TGCGCCAGCAGCTACTACAGGGACACTGAAGCTTTCTTT. Translating it yields CASSYYRDTEAFF.

The V call is TRBV2, the J call TRBJ1-6; weak D call: TRBD1 (5 bases). Germline CDR1 reads SNHLY; CDR2 reads FYNNEI. CDR3 length: 14 amino acids. The V end lost 6 bases, the J end lost 10 bases, and 16 bases lay between the germline ends. CDR3 coding DNA: TGTGCCAGCAGGATGGACGGGCGGGGGTCACCCCTCCACTTT. Its protein is CASRMDGRGSPLHF.

This chain links TRBV27 with TRBJ2-1; 9 nucleotides match TRBD2. With V trimmed by 2 bases and J by 8 bases, 4 bases remained unmatched. Germline V lookup: CDR1 MNHEY, CDR2 SMNVEV (reference sequence). The CDR3 is 14 amino acids. The CDR3 DNA reads TGTGCCAGCAGTTTACGGCTAGCGGGATATGAGCAGTTCTTC. Encoded protein: CASSLRLAGYEQFF.

V usage is TRBV11-2 and J usage is TRBJ2-3; 11 bases fit TRBD2. J was trimmed by 3 bases and V by 2 bases; bases with no gene match: 4. The CDR3 contains 16 residues. Per the germline V gene, CDR1 is SGHAT and CDR2 is FQNNGV. CDR3 DNA: TGTGCCAGCAGCTTAACCCTAGCGGGAGGTACAGATACGCAGTATTTT. Its translation is CASSLTLAGGTDTQYF.

This clone came up a few times. The V gene is TRBV19, the J gene TRBJ1-2; TRBD1 aligns across 7 bases. CDR3 length: 14 amino acids. Trimming at V came to 7 bases and at J to 4 bases, leaving 9 bases not matched to a gene. The germline CDR1 and CDR2 sequences are LNHDA and SQIVND (reference sequence). CDR3 bases: TGTGCCAGTACCCCCGGGACAGTACTCTATGGCTACACCTTC. Translation gives CASTPGTVLYGYTF.

This clone was found a few times. The chain has TRBV7-2 and TRBJ2-7; 8 bases line up with TRBD2. Per germline, CDR1 SGHTA and CDR2 FQGNSA. The trim removed 1 base at V and 0 bases at J, leaving 2 bases unmatched. The CDR3 is 15 residues long. The CDR3 reads CASSLVGTSSYEQYF. DNA of the CDR3: TGTGCCAGCAGCTTAGTCGGGACTAGCTCCTACGAGCAGTACTTC.

This clone came up once. This sequence joins TRBV27 and TRBJ1-1, with a weak D call TRBD1 (6 bases). Germline V gives CDR1 MNHEY, CDR2 SMNVEV (reference sequence). With 8 bases removed from V and 6 bases from J, the gap between germline ends came to 16 bases. The CDR3 sequence is 13 residues long. The CDR3 loop is CASSRGQGSEAFF. CDR3 nucleotide sequence: TGTGCCAGCTCTCGGGGACAAGGCTCTGAAGCTTTCTTT.